The 28 T cell receptor beta chains listed next were all sequenced from one sample in a study of blood T cell repertoires in COVID-19. Profiling relied on immunoSEQ multiplex PCR, and the TCRdb table lists in-frame clones only, not all of them. Here the sample spans approximately 120,000 clones, 65% to 90% being singletons. Material: peripheral blood. These receptors all come from a woman older than 75 with acute or convalescent COVID-19.

The V call is TRBV6-5, the J call TRBJ1-1; D gene ambiguous. The CDR3 extends over 15 amino acids. Per germline, CDR1 MNHEY and CDR2 SVGAGI. Trimming shortened V by 0 bases and J by 3 bases, and 11 bases separated the two germline ends. CDR3 protein: CASSYSFTEYTEAFF. The DNA for the CDR3 is TGTGCCAGCAGTTACTCGTTCACGGAGTACACTGAAGCTTTCTTT.

The rearrangement joins TRBV7-8 to TRBJ2-1, with D possibly being TRBD2 (7 bases). The CDR3 consists of 15 residues. Germline lookup yields CDR1 SGHVS and CDR2 FQNEAQ. Trimming left V 5 bases short and J 2 bases short, with 13 bases between. Here the CDR3 DNA reads TGTGCCAGCAGCCCGTGGGGGGGGCCCTACAATGAGCAGTTCTTC. This translates into CASSPWGGPYNEQFF.

The chain links TRBV5-8 to TRBJ1-1; D unclear. The CDR3 is 13 residues long. Per the germline V gene, CDR1 is SGHTS and CDR2 is YDEGEE. V was trimmed by 2 bases and J by 1 base, leaving 6 bases between them. The CDR3: CASSLLRNTEAFF. The CDR3 coding sequence is TGTGCCAGCAGCTTACTCCGGAACACTGAAGCTTTCTTT.

V is TRBV7-2 and J is TRBJ2-1; 9 positions match TRBD2. Germline V CDR1 and CDR2: SGHTA, FQGNSA. The CDR3 spans 19 residues. J was trimmed by 10 bases and V by 0 bases; bases with no gene match: 19. Here the CDR3 DNA reads TGTGCCAGCAGCTTAGCGGCCCTCTCTCTAGCGGGGTTCGCTAGAGAGCAGTTCTTC. Translated, it gives CASSLAALSLAGFAREQFF.

The chain is built from TRBV9 and TRBJ1-6, with D possibly TRBD1 on 6 matching bases. The CDR3 is 13 amino acids. V was cut by 2 bases and J by 7 bases, with 7 bases left in between. Germline CDR1 and CDR2: SGDLS and YYNGEE. The CDR3 protein is CASSVQGNSPLHF. CDR3 DNA sequence: TGTGCCAGCAGCGTTCAGGGGAATTCACCCCTCCACTTT.

V usage is TRBV29-1 and J usage is TRBJ2-1; TRBD2 aligns across 12 bases. The germline gives CDR1 SQVTM, CDR2 ANQGSEA. V gave up 3 bases and J gave up 9 bases; unmatched junction bases: 6. The CDR3 totals 14 residues. The CDR3 region is CSVDRTSGVGEQFF. The DNA for the CDR3 is TGCAGCGTTGATCGGACTAGCGGGGTCGGTGAGCAGTTCTTC.

The J gene is TRBJ2-3, the V gene TRBV9; 10 nucleotides agree with TRBD2. Trimming removed 5 bases from V and 6 bases from J; junction bases left unmatched: 3. The length of the CDR3 is 13 residues. Looked up from germline, CDR1 is SGDLS and CDR2 is YYNGEE. The CDR3 DNA reads as TGTGCCAGCAGTAAACTAGCGGGGGATACGCAGTATTTT. It is translated as CASSKLAGDTQYF.

This clone was counted once. The chain employs TRBV10-3 and TRBJ1-2, with D unresolved. Trimming took 3 bases from V and 4 from J, leaving 21 bases between them. Germline CDR1 reads ENHRY; CDR2 reads SYGVKD. This CDR3 has 17 amino acids. This chain's CDR3 is CAISDPGVSTQSYGYTF. Here the CDR3 DNA reads TGTGCCATCAGTGATCCGGGAGTGAGTACTCAAAGCTATGGCTACACCTTC.

This clone was counted once. The chain uses TRBV5-4 and TRBJ1-4; a possible D gene is TRBD1 (5 bases). Germline loops: CDR1 SGHNT, CDR2 YYREEE (reference sequence). V was cut by 3 bases and J by 6 bases, with 12 bases left in between. The CDR3 spans 14 residues. CDR3 sequence (DNA): TGTGCCAGCAGCTCTTACGGGGGGGATGAAAAACTGTTTTTT. Residues: CASSSYGGDEKLFF.

This clone has a single count. The chain recombines TRBV2 with TRBJ2-3; D possibly corresponds to TRBD1 (5 bases). There are 15 residues in the CDR3. Trimming shortened V by 8 bases and J by 2 bases, and 17 bases separated the two germline ends. CDR1 SNHLY and CDR2 FYNNEI come from the germline V gene. The CDR3 DNA is TGTGCCAGCGGGCTGACAAGGGGATCCACAGATACGCAGTATTTT. It translates to CASGLTRGSTDTQYF.

CDR3 residues: CASSPPIASYGYTF. Here the CDR3 DNA reads TGTGCCAGCAGCCCCCCGATAGCGAGCTATGGCTACACCTTC. The gene calls are TRBV7-9 and TRBJ1-2; D call uncertain. CDR1 and CDR2 (germline): SEHNR, FQNEAQ (reference sequence). V shed 5 bases and J shed 4 bases, with 14 bases lying between them. The CDR3 spans 14 residues.

This clone was seen only once. The V call is TRBV5-1, the J call TRBJ2-5; possibly TRBD1 for D (6 bases). Germline assignment: CDR1 SGHRS and CDR2 YFSETQ. Trimming left V 0 bases short and J 2 bases short, with 11 bases between. The CDR3 extends over 15 amino acids. Here the CDR3 DNA reads TGCGCCAGCAGCTTGGGCACAGGGCGGCAAGAGACCCAGTACTTC. Protein: CASSLGTGRQETQYF.

The sample holds a few counts of this clone. The chain joins TRBV27 to TRBJ2-2; a possible D gene is TRBD1 (7 bases). V was trimmed by 5 bases and J by 5 bases, leaving 18 bases between them. The CDR3 is 16 residues long. CDR1 and CDR2 (germline): MNHEY, SMNVEV (reference sequence). In DNA form, the CDR3 reads TGTGCCAGCAGTCTCAATAGGGCAGGGGGGACCGGGGAGCTGTTTTTT. Residues: CASSLNRAGGTGELFF.

The V and J genes are TRBV11-2 and TRBJ1-4; TRBD1 aligns across 8 bases. Trimming cost V 1 base and J 7 bases; bases outside gene matches: 5. CDR1 is SGHAT, CDR2 FQNNGV, per germline. This CDR3 comprises 15 residues. The CDR3: CASSLGADRGEKLFF. The CDR3 bases are TGTGCCAGCAGCTTAGGGGCCGACAGGGGTGAAAAACTGTTTTTT.

This chain joins TRBV10-3 and TRBJ1-1, with D hard to call. Trimming cost V 6 bases and J 3 bases, with 11 bases left between them. Germline V gene lookup returns CDR1 ENHRY and CDR2 SYGVKD. CDR3 size: 13 residues. The CDR3 loop is CAIRTNKDTEAFF. The CDR3 nucleotides are TGTGCCATCAGGACAAACAAGGACACTGAAGCTTTCTTT.

The V call is TRBV6-2 or TRBV6-3, the J call TRBJ2-1; possible D gene TRBD2, 6 bases. CDR3 size: 16 residues. The germline V gene encodes CDR1 MNHEY and CDR2 SVGEGT. Trimming stripped 5 bases from V and 1 base from J, with 15 bases between. CDR3 nucleotides: TGTGCCAGCAGTACTGGGACTTTTCGTTCCTACAATGAGCAGTTCTTC. This codes for CASSTGTFRSYNEQFF.

The V call is TRBV7-9, the J call TRBJ1-1, with D possibly being TRBD1 (6 bases). Germline V gene lookup returns CDR1 SEHNR and CDR2 FQNEAQ (reference sequence). This CDR3 spans 16 amino acids. Trimming stripped 2 bases from V and 4 bases from J, with 17 bases between. The CDR3, as DNA: TGTGCCAGCAGCTTACCGTACAGGGCCGTGGGCACTGAAGCTTTCTTT. It encodes CASSLPYRAVGTEAFF.

V is TRBV24-1 and J is TRBJ1-1; maybe TRBD1 (6 bases). Germline V gene sequence: CDR1 KGHDR, CDR2 SFDVKD. The CDR3 spans 15 residues. The ends were cut back, 6 bases at V and 3 bases at J, with 16 bases in the middle. The CDR3 loop is CATSPRGGADTEAFF. CDR3 nucleotides: TGTGCCACCAGTCCCCGGGGGGGGGCTGACACTGAAGCTTTCTTT.

This clone appeared once. The chain links TRBV28 to TRBJ1-2; 12 bases fit TRBD1. The CDR3 is 17 amino acids. The V gene's germline CDR1 is MDHEN and CDR2 SYDVKM. Trimming took 1 base from V and 4 from J; bases not matched to a gene: 7. CDR3 nucleotides: TGTGCCAGCAGTTTATATGGGGGACAGGGGGCCCCCTATGGCTACACCTTC. This translates into CASSLYGGQGAPYGYTF.

This clone was detected once. V is TRBV29-1 and J is TRBJ2-5; D gene uncertain. Trimming removed 4 bases at V and 2 bases at J, with 11 bases between. Germline V gene sequence: CDR1 SQVTM, CDR2 ANQGSEA. There are 13 residues in the CDR3. The CDR3 sequence: CSVAYHDQETQYF. The DNA of the CDR3 is TGCAGCGTTGCCTACCATGATCAAGAGACCCAGTACTTC.

V gene TRBV6-5 combines with J gene TRBJ1-6, with D perhaps TRBD1 (5 bases). CDR3 length equals 14 residues. Germline V gene sequence: CDR1 MNHEY, CDR2 SVGAGI. With 2 bases removed from V and 7 bases from J, the gap between germline ends came to 9 bases. Here the CDR3 reads CASSYGAGNSPLHF. CDR3 nucleotide sequence: TGTGCCAGCAGTTACGGAGCAGGGAATTCACCCCTCCACTTT.

This sequence joins TRBV12-3 or TRBV12-4 and TRBJ1-5; tentative D call: TRBD1 (6 bases). This CDR3 is built from 13 residues. V was pared by 5 bases and J by 4 bases, with 9 bases between. CDR3 sequence (DNA): TGTGCCAGCAGTGGTGGGACAAATCAGCCCCAGCATTTT. Its protein is CASSGGTNQPQHF.

The chain couples TRBV5-6 to TRBJ2-1; D call uncertain. This CDR3 is 11 amino acids long. V lost 4 bases and J lost 4, with 3 bases in between. CDR1 and CDR2 from the germline V gene are SGHDT and YYEEEE. The CDR3 loop is CASSTYNEQFF. The CDR3 DNA follows: TGTGCCAGCAGCACATACAATGAGCAGTTCTTC.

In DNA form, the CDR3 reads TGTGCCAGCAGTGAAGCAGGGAGGCTTGAAGCTTTCTTT. Translation: CASSEAGRLEAFF. V gene TRBV6-1 combines with J gene TRBJ1-1; D is ambiguous. Germline V CDR1 and CDR2: MNHNS, SASEGT. V was cut by 0 bases and J by 7 bases, with 9 bases left in between. The CDR3 contains 13 residues.

V usage is TRBV19 and J usage is TRBJ2-6, with D possibly being TRBD2 (6 bases). CDR1 is LNHDA and CDR2 is SQIVND in the germline V gene (reference sequence). This CDR3 contains 18 residues. Trimming cost V 3 bases and J 3 bases, with 18 bases left between them. Here the CDR3 DNA reads TGTGCCAGTAGTATTTGGGCGGGATACCCTCTTGGGGCCAACGTCCTGACTTTC. Its translation: CASSIWAGYPLGANVLTF.

This clone was detected once. V is TRBV24-1 and J is TRBJ2-3, with 9 bases identical to TRBD1. The CDR3 length is 16 residues. V shed 9 bases and J 2 bases; nucleotides not matched to a gene: 11. The V gene's germline CDR1 is KGHDR and CDR2 SFDVKD. Here the CDR3 DNA reads TGTGCCACCTCGACAGAGGGACAGGGCCTCACAGATACGCAGTATTTT. Translated, it gives CATSTEGQGLTDTQYF.

This sequence joins TRBV9 and TRBJ2-4; maybe TRBD1 (6 bases). The V and J ends lost 3 bases and 8 bases respectively, with 12 bases between them. Germline-derived CDR1 and CDR2 are SGDLS and YYNGEE. The CDR3 is 13 amino acids. CDR3 amino acids: CASSDLQGDIQYF. As DNA, the CDR3 is TGTGCCAGCAGCGACCTACAGGGAGACATTCAGTACTTC.

The V and J genes are TRBV9 and TRBJ2-5; TRBD2 matches 9 bases. The CDR3 has 18 amino acids. The germline gives CDR1 SGDLS, CDR2 YYNGEE. J lost 3 bases, V lost 0 bases, and 12 bases had no gene match. In DNA form, the CDR3 reads TGTGCCAGCAGCGTAGATACTAGGGCGGGGGGGCCCGAAGAGACCCAGTACTTC. It specifies CASSVDTRAGGPEETQYF.